These 16 T cell receptor beta chains originate from one sample sequenced in a study of T cells in Graves' hyperthyroidism and ophthalmopathy. RNA transcripts gave rise to amplified TCR beta CDR3 regions. Researchers ran a first-round RT-PCR on the TCR CDR3 using the HTBI primer set. Each CDR3 protein gets one entry after TCRdb re-called the multiplex PCR reads with MiXCR. The sample carries 300,000 or so distinct CDR3 sequences, about 20% recorded once. Sequenced input: blood. The receptors originated from a woman aged 50 to 60 with Graves' hyperthyroidism.

This clonotype came up many times. This chain links TRBV6-2 or TRBV6-3 with TRBJ2-7, with D possibly called TRBD1 or TRBD2 (5 bases each). The CDR3 extends over 14 amino acids. Between the trimmed V and J ends, which lost 5 bases and 5 bases, there was a span of 16 bases. The germline gives CDR1 MNHEY, CDR2 SVGEGT. CDR3 coding DNA: TGTGCCAGCAGTCGGGACCGTTCCCCCGACGAGCAGTACTTC. Its translation: CASSRDRSPDEQYF.

V usage is TRBV5-1 and J usage is TRBJ1-6; D remains unclear. This CDR3 has 14 amino acids. V was cut by 6 bases and J by 0 bases, with 7 bases left in between. The germline CDR1 and CDR2 sequences are SGHRS and YFSETQ. The CDR3 loop reads CASNPGSYNSPLHF. The CDR3 DNA reads as TGCGCCAGCAACCCGGGCTCCTATAATTCACCCCTCCACTTT.

This clonotype was seen ten or more times. The rearrangement uses TRBV11-3 and TRBJ2-1, with 8 bases fitting TRBD2. Looked up from germline, CDR1 is SGHNT and CDR2 is YENEEA. The ends lost 5 bases at V and 0 bases at J; junction bases unmatched: 3. The CDR3 contains 15 residues. In DNA, the CDR3 is TGTGCCAGCAGCCGGGGGGGGAGCTCCTACAATGAGCAGTTCTTC. Its protein product is CASSRGGSSYNEQFF.

The chain recombines TRBV19 with TRBJ2-5, with D maybe TRBD2 (6 bases). Germline values: CDR1 LNHDA, CDR2 SQIVND (reference sequence). This CDR3 has 16 residues. V lost 6 bases to trimming and J lost 5 bases, with 22 bases between them. CDR3 amino acids: CASSPWDSSIGETQYF. CDR3 nucleotides: TGTGCCAGTAGCCCCTGGGACTCCTCGATTGGGGAGACCCAGTACTTC.

Note on this clonotype: Possible read error: a much larger clone is one base away. No conserved phenylalanine or tryptophan ends this CDR3, so it is likely a read error. This chain uses TRBV6-2 or TRBV6-3 with TRBJ2-7, with D tentatively TRBD1 (5 bases). The ends were cut back, 2 bases at V and 2 bases at J, with 19 bases in the middle. This CDR3 contains 17 residues. The germline CDR1 and CDR2 sequences are MNHEY and SVGEGT. The chain's CDR3 is CASSYRPVGHTTYEQYA. The CDR3 region has the DNA TGTGCCAGCAGTTACCGCCCTGTCGGACACACAACCTACGAGCAGTACGCC.

The table lists this clonotype with many counts. The chain joins TRBV18 to TRBJ2-2; TRBD2 might be the D (5 bases). The CDR3 spans 14 residues. CDR1 and CDR2 (germline): KGHSH, LQKENI. Trimming took off 0 bases at V and 5 bases at J, with 7 bases between the two ends. Here the CDR3 DNA reads TGTGCCAGCTCACCACCGGACTGGACCGGGGAGCTGTTTTTT. Its translation: CASSPPDWTGELFF.

The chain has TRBV5-1 and TRBJ2-2; unclear D gene. This CDR3 region has 15 residues. Trimming removed 1 base from V and 1 base from J, with 8 bases in between. Germline CDR1 SGHRS, CDR2 YFSETQ. In DNA form, the CDR3 reads TGCGCCAGCAGCTTGTTCTTGCGGAACACCGGGGAGCTGTTTTTT. As protein: CASSLFLRNTGELFF.

This chain links TRBV9 with TRBJ2-3; TRBD2 matches 7 bases. V gave up 3 bases and J gave up 6 bases; unmatched junction bases: 10. The CDR3 is 15 residues long. Germline V gene lookup returns CDR1 SGDLS and CDR2 YYNGEE. The CDR3 DNA reads as TGTGCCAGCAGCGCAGGCTGGGGGGGTGGGGATACGCAGTATTTT. It translates to CASSAGWGGGDTQYF.

This chain's CDR3 is CAWATGRNTEAFF. CDR3 nucleotide sequence: TGTGCCTGGGCCACAGGAAGGAACACTGAAGCTTTCTTT. The chain uses TRBV30 and TRBJ1-1; a weak D match, TRBD1 (5 bases). The length of the CDR3 is 13 residues. The germline CDR1 and CDR2 sequences are GTSNPN and SVGIG (reference sequence). Trimming shortened V by 5 bases and J by 1 base, and 11 bases separated the two germline ends.

Many counts were recorded for this clonotype. The rearrangement uses TRBV2 and TRBJ2-5; D is unclear. The length of the CDR3 is 12 residues. Germline lookup yields CDR1 SNHLY and CDR2 FYNNEI. Trimming left V 4 bases short and J 5 bases short, with 8 bases between. CDR3 residues: CASSAVTETQYF. CDR3 in DNA: TGTGCCAGCAGTGCCGTTACTGAGACCCAGTACTTC.

This clonotype was counted at least ten times. The V and J genes are TRBV6-1 and TRBJ1-5, with D tentatively TRBD1 (6 bases). Germline V gives CDR1 MNHNS, CDR2 SASEGT. With 2 bases removed from V and 0 bases from J, the gap between germline ends came to 20 bases. The CDR3 loop spans 19 amino acids. The CDR3 sequence: CASSERGYDRRYSNQPQHF. The CDR3 bases are TGTGCCAGCAGTGAAAGGGGGTACGACAGGCGATATAGCAATCAGCCCCAGCATTTT.

This clonotype was seen only a few times. This chain joins TRBV20-1 and TRBJ2-5, with 12 bases matching TRBD2. The germline CDR1 and CDR2 sequences are DFQATT and SNEGSKA (reference sequence). The length of the CDR3 is 15 residues. Germline trimming cut 3 bases from V and 5 bases from J; bases unmatched to any gene: 7. This CDR3 reads CSASSLAGGLETQYF. CDR3 nucleotides: TGCAGTGCTAGTTCTCTAGCGGGAGGGCTGGAGACCCAGTACTTC.

Written as DNA, the CDR3 is TGTGCCAGCAGAGAGGATCGCGGGGGAGCCGGGGAGCTGTTTTTT. Protein product: CASREDRGGAGELFF. The J gene is TRBJ2-2, the V gene TRBV2, with TRBD2 matching over 7 bases. Germline CDR1 reads SNHLY; CDR2 reads FYNNEI. The trim removed 6 bases at V and 6 bases at J, leaving 10 bases unmatched. This CDR3 comprises 15 residues.

DNA for the CDR3: TGTGCCAGCAGCTTAAGGGGAGGACTAGAGGGAGAGCAGTTCTTC. Encoded protein: CASSLRGGLEGEQFF. V and J are TRBV7-3 and TRBJ2-1, with TRBD2 matching 7 bases. With V trimmed by 1 base and J by 10 bases, 10 bases remained unmatched. The CDR3 is 15 amino acids. Germline values: CDR1 SGHTA, CDR2 FQGTGA. Combining the CDR3 with reference TRBV7-3 and TRBJ2-1 gives the whole variable domain GAGVSQTPSNKVTEKGKYVELRCDPISGHTALYWYRQSLGQGPEFLIYFQGTGAADDSGLPNDRFFAVRPEGSVSTLKIQRTERGDSAVYLCASSLRGGLEGEQFFGPGTRLTVL.

V usage is TRBV12-3 or TRBV12-4 and J usage is TRBJ2-7, with D uncertain. With 3 bases removed from V and 7 bases from J, the gap between germline ends came to 10 bases. The CDR3 covers 12 residues. The CDR3 region is CASSFRRGEQYF. The CDR3 region has the DNA TGTGCCAGCAGTTTTCGTCGTGGGGAGCAGTACTTC.

The chain couples TRBV20-1 to TRBJ1-2; D might be TRBD1 (6 bases). The V gene lost 4 bases and the J gene lost 0 bases, with 15 bases spanning the gap. The CDR3 is 15 residues long. Germline CDR1 and CDR2: DFQATT and SNEGSKA (reference sequence). CDR3 nucleotide sequence: TGCAGTGCTATCCCCATCCACAGGGCTAACTATGGCTACACCTTC. Translation gives CSAIPIHRANYGYTF.